Below are 13 T cell receptor beta chains sequenced from a single sample in a study of CD8 T cells in ankylosing spondylitis. TCRdb processed the 5' RACE reads anew with MiXCR; each CDR3 protein has one entry. The sample records 350,000 to 450,000 distinct CDR3 sequences, 20% being singletons. The specimen was blood, either unsorted or a sorted T cell fraction (not recorded which). The receptors were gathered from a male donor with ankylosing spondylitis or in good health (not recorded which).

The chain is built from TRBV7-9 and TRBJ2-3, with D perhaps assigned TRBD1 or TRBD2 (5 bases each). The V and J ends lost 4 bases and 3 bases respectively, with 14 bases between them. The CDR3 runs 15 residues. In germline, CDR1 is SEHNR, CDR2 FQNEAQ (reference sequence). In DNA form, the CDR3 reads TGTGCCAGCAGCTGGGGGAGCGACCAAACAGATACGCAGTATTTT. Translation: CASSWGSDQTDTQYF. The full variable domain, rest sourced from reference TRBV7-9 and TRBJ2-3, is DTGVSQNPRHKITKRGQNVTFRCDPISEHNRLYWYRQTLGQGPEFLTYFQNEAQLEKSRLLSDRFSAERPKGSFSTLEIQRTEQGDSAMYLCASSWGSDQTDTQYFGPGTRLTVL.

This clonotype was observed a handful of times. V gene TRBV29-1 combines with J gene TRBJ2-2; 7 nucleotides line up with TRBD2. J gave up 2 bases and V 4 bases, and 1 base lay outside the gene matches. The germline V gene encodes CDR1 SQVTM and CDR2 ANQGSEA. CDR3 length equals 13 residues. The CDR3 DNA sequence: TGCAGCGTTGCTAGCGGCAACACCGGGGAGCTGTTTTTT. Residues: CSVASGNTGELFF.

This clonotype was counted a few times. The V and J genes are TRBV30 and TRBJ2-7; 11 positions agree with TRBD2. Germline loops: CDR1 GTSNPN, CDR2 SVGIG (reference sequence). The CDR3 has 16 residues. With V trimmed by 3 bases and J by 4 bases, 11 bases remained unmatched. For the CDR3, the DNA is TGTGCCTGGAGGGAAACTAGCGGGGGACCCGCGTACGAGCAGTACTTC. It specifies CAWRETSGGPAYEQYF. Combining the CDR3 with reference TRBV30 and TRBJ2-7 gives the whole variable domain SQTIHQWPATLVQPVGSPLSLECTVEGTSNPNLYWYRQAAGRGLQLLFYSVGIGQISSEVPQNLSASRPQDRQFILSSKKLLLSDSGFYLCAWRETSGGPAYEQYFGPGTRLTVT.

This clonotype was seen more than once but under ten times. The J gene is TRBJ2-1, the V gene TRBV9; TRBD1 matches 9 bases. V was pared by 3 bases and J by 8 bases, with 15 bases of the junction left unmatched. Germline CDR1 and CDR2: SGDLS and YYNGEE. The length of the CDR3 is 17 residues. CDR3 nucleotide sequence: TGTGCCAGCAGCGCGTTCTCCGGGACAGGGTTGGCCGATGAGCAGTTCTTC. As protein: CASSAFSGTGLADEQFF.

The gene calls are TRBV7-8 and TRBJ2-7, with TRBD1 identical over 8 bases. The germline CDR1 and CDR2 sequences are SGHVS and FQNEAQ. The CDR3 has 12 residues. V was pared by 5 bases and J by 9 bases, with 6 bases of the junction left unmatched. The DNA for the CDR3 is TGTGCCAGCAGCGCCACAACAGGGGGGCAGTACTTC. Protein product: CASSATTGGQYF.

This clonotype has only a few counts. V usage is TRBV5-6 and J usage is TRBJ1-5, with D possibly TRBD1 on 6 matching bases. This CDR3 spans 15 amino acids. Germline V gene sequence: CDR1 SGHDT, CDR2 YYEEEE. Trimming pared 4 bases from V and 3 bases from J, leaving 14 bases between. Here the CDR3 DNA reads TGTGCCAGCAGCATAGCTCGACAGGACAATCAGCCCCAGCATTTT. Translation gives CASSIARQDNQPQHF.

The table lists this clonotype with a few counts. The chain uses TRBV15 and TRBJ1-2; a possible D gene is TRBD1 (5 bases). The CDR3 length is 16 residues. Germline CDR1 is LNHNV and CDR2 is YYDKDF (reference sequence). Trimming left V 3 bases short and J 4 bases short, with 18 bases between. The CDR3 DNA sequence: TGTGCCACCAGCAGTACTACGGGGGGGTCGGGCTATGGCTACACCTTC. It translates to CATSSTTGGSGYGYTF. The whole variable domain, remainder taken from reference TRBV15 and TRBJ1-2, is DAMVIQNPRYQVTQFGKPVTLSCSQTLNHNVMYWYQQKSSQAPKLLFHYYDKDFNNEADTPDNFQSRRPNTSFCFLDIRSPGLGDTAMYLCATSSTTGGSGYGYTFGSGTRLTVV.

This clonotype showed up just a few times. The chain is built from TRBV12-3 or TRBV12-4 and TRBJ1-5; D is uncertain. V lost 4 bases to trimming and J lost 3 bases, with 16 bases between them. This CDR3 region has 16 residues. The DNA of the CDR3 is TGTGCCAGCAGTTCCCCCCCGTTCGGGTACAATCAGCCCCAGCATTTT. Translated, it gives CASSSPPFGYNQPQHF.

This clonotype was detected only a few times. The chain couples TRBV28 to TRBJ2-5; D perhaps matches TRBD1 (6 bases). CDR3 size: 15 residues. Looked up from germline, CDR1 is MDHEN and CDR2 is SYDVKM. The ends were cut back, 6 bases at V and 1 base at J, with 15 bases in the middle. In nucleotides, the CDR3 is TGTGCCAGCAGGATCCAAACAGGGACCCAAGAGACCCAGTACTTC. Protein: CASRIQTGTQETQYF.

The table lists this clonotype with a few counts. The chain links TRBV7-9 to TRBJ2-7; D is undetermined. Trimming shortened V by 6 bases and J by 6 bases, and 24 bases separated the two germline ends. Germline values: CDR1 SEHNR, CDR2 FQNEAQ (reference sequence). The CDR3 spans 16 residues. The CDR3 loop reads CASREKTASFGSEQYF. CDR3 bases: TGTGCCAGCAGGGAGAAAACCGCATCTTTTGGTTCCGAGCAGTACTTC.

The chain links TRBV5-5 to TRBJ1-5; D is unclear. Trimming shortened V by 2 bases and J by 9 bases, and 12 bases separated the two germline ends. CDR1 SGHKS and CDR2 YYEKEE come from the germline V gene (reference sequence). This CDR3 is built from 13 residues. The CDR3 here is CASSLSNAGPQHF. The CDR3 bases are TGTGCCAGCAGCTTAAGCAACGCAGGGCCCCAGCATTTT.

J is TRBJ2-1 and V is TRBV6-5; 10 nucleotides agree with TRBD2. Germline V gene lookup returns CDR1 MNHEY and CDR2 SVGAGI. Germline trimming cut 4 bases from V and 4 bases from J; bases unmatched to any gene: 4. This CDR3 has 15 residues. For the CDR3, the DNA is TGTGCCAGCAGTTTAGCGGGGGGCGAATACAATGAGCAGTTCTTC. This codes for CASSLAGGEYNEQFF.

In DNA, the CDR3 is TGTGCCAGCAGTTATCTGGGGGCAGATACGCAGTATTTT. It translates to CASSYLGADTQYF. The chain employs TRBV6-5 and TRBJ2-3; D tentatively reads TRBD1 or TRBD2 (5 bases each). The CDR3 has 13 amino acids. Germline V CDR1 and CDR2: MNHEY, SVGAGI. The ends were cut back, 3 bases at V and 4 bases at J, with 8 bases in the middle.